The 21 T cell receptor beta chains below all came from one sample that was sequenced in a study of T cell repertoires in cytomegalovirus infection. TCRdb reprocessed the reads with MiXCR, giving one entry per CDR3 protein. Counted here are approximately 160,000 distinct CDR3 sequences, 17% occurring once; the ten biggest clones make up approximately 19%. Sequencing was done on a sample of CD8+ T cells from PBMCs. Every receptor here comes from a human donor in good health (CMV status not recorded). Some clones in this sample may be carry-over from other donors' samples.

At least ten counts were recorded for this clonotype. The chain recombines TRBV7-9 with TRBJ2-3; no definite D call. This CDR3 region has 12 residues. The germline V and J ends were trimmed by 8 bases and 2 bases, with 8 bases remaining between them. The germline V gene has CDR1 SEHNR and CDR2 FQNEAQ (reference sequence). The CDR3 DNA sequence: TGTGCCAGCGCGCGAGTCACAGATACGCAGTATTTT. Translation gives CASARVTDTQYF.

This sequence joins TRBV13 and TRBJ2-2; weak D call: TRBD1 (5 bases). The CDR3 sequence is 16 residues long. The germline V gene encodes CDR1 PRHDT and CDR2 FYEKMQ (reference sequence). Trimming stripped 2 bases from V and 1 base from J, with 11 bases between. The CDR3 nucleotides read TGTGCCAGCAGCTTAACGTGGGGCAAGAACACCGGGGAGCTGTTTTTT. Protein: CASSLTWGKNTGELFF.

The chain has TRBV7-9 and TRBJ2-1; D gene unclear. V lost 2 bases and J 4 bases, leaving 15 bases between the germline ends. CDR1 is SEHNR and CDR2 is FQNEAQ in the germline V gene (reference sequence). The CDR3 extends over 16 amino acids. CDR3 coding DNA: TGTGCCAGCAGCTTAACGGGCAGTAAGCAGTACAATGAGCAGTTCTTC. The encoded protein is CASSLTGSKQYNEQFF.

This clonotype showed up just a few times. The V gene is TRBV11-2, the J gene TRBJ2-1, with 8 positions matching TRBD1. V was pared by 5 bases and J by 8 bases, with 5 bases of the junction left unmatched. This CDR3 has 13 amino acids. The germline V gene encodes CDR1 SGHAT and CDR2 FQNNGV. The CDR3 protein is CASSLTGDHEQFF. The DNA for the CDR3 is TGTGCCAGCAGCCTGACAGGGGACCATGAGCAGTTCTTC.

This clonotype has just a few counts. The chain carries TRBV7-3 and TRBJ2-1; tentatively, D is TRBD1 (6 bases). Looked up from germline, CDR1 is SGHTA and CDR2 is FQGTGA. The CDR3 is 13 amino acids. V gave up 0 bases and J gave up 9 bases, with 9 bases separating them. This CDR3 reads CASSLTGAGEQFF. CDR3 DNA: TGTGCCAGCAGCTTAACGGGGGCCGGTGAGCAGTTCTTC. The full variable domain, rest sourced from reference TRBV7-3 and TRBJ2-1, is GAGVSQTPSNKVTEKGKYVELRCDPISGHTALYWYRQSLGQGPEFLIYFQGTGAADDSGLPNDRFFAVRPEGSVSTLKIQRTERGDSAVYLCASSLTGAGEQFFGPGTRLTVL.

The V call is TRBV6-1, the J call TRBJ2-1, with 11 bases lining up with TRBD2. CDR3 length equals 16 residues. The junction had 9 bases not matched to a gene; V was cut back by 2 bases and J by 9 bases. Germline CDR1 is MNHNS and CDR2 is SASEGT. CDR3: CASSEWVLAGAGEQFF. The CDR3 DNA reads as TGTGCCAGCAGTGAATGGGTACTAGCGGGAGCCGGTGAGCAGTTCTTC.

The V gene is TRBV4-3, the J gene TRBJ2-1; the match to TRBD1 covers 9 bases. Germline V gene data show CDR1 as LGHNA and CDR2 as YSLEER. V lost 1 base, J lost 5 bases, and 12 bases stayed unmatched. The CDR3 spans 18 residues. The CDR3 sequence: CASSQGVVGQGFDNEQFF. The CDR3 bases are TGCGCCAGCAGCCAAGGGGTCGTGGGACAGGGTTTCGACAATGAGCAGTTCTTC.

This clonotype has just a few counts. The J gene is TRBJ2-7, the V gene TRBV7-9; the D gene is possibly TRBD2 (6 bases). From germline, CDR1 is SEHNR and CDR2 FQNEAQ (reference sequence). V gave up 3 bases and J gave up 3 bases, with 12 bases separating them. The CDR3 totals 14 residues. As DNA, the CDR3 is TGTGCCAGCAGCTTCGGGGACTGGGACTACGAGCAGTACTTC. Its translation is CASSFGDWDYEQYF.

The chain uses TRBV28 and TRBJ1-5; D remains ambiguous. Germline values: CDR1 MDHEN, CDR2 SYDVKM. V dropped 3 bases and J dropped 7 bases, with 13 bases sitting between them. The CDR3 loop spans 14 amino acids. The DNA of the CDR3 is TGTGCCAGCAGTTTGGAGCCTTATGGGCAGCCCCAGCATTTT. Protein product: CASSLEPYGQPQHF.

This clonotype has only a few counts. This chain uses TRBV6-1 with TRBJ2-2; no clear D. This CDR3 contains 15 residues. V lost 7 bases, J lost 2 bases, and 14 bases lay in between. CDR1 and CDR2 (germline): MNHNS, SASEGT. The CDR3: CASTPRTLNTGELFF. CDR3 DNA: TGTGCCAGCACCCCGAGAACTTTAAACACCGGGGAGCTGTTTTTT.

This clonotype has more than one count but fewer than ten. The chain recombines TRBV7-9 with TRBJ2-5; D possibly corresponds to TRBD1 (6 bases). The germline V gene has CDR1 SEHNR and CDR2 FQNEAQ (reference sequence). The CDR3 loop spans 14 amino acids. Trimming left V 6 bases short and J 2 bases short, with 13 bases between. This chain's CDR3 is CASRPVQGQETQYF. The CDR3 coding sequence is TGTGCCAGCAGACCAGTACAGGGACAAGAGACCCAGTACTTC. Filled out from reference TRBV7-9 and TRBJ2-5, the complete variable domain reads DTGVSQNPRHKITKRGQNVTFRCDPISEHNRLYWYRQTLGQGPEFLTYFQNEAQLEKSRLLSDRFSAERPKGSFSTLEIQRTEQGDSAMYLCASRPVQGQETQYFGPGTRLLVL.

About this clonotype itself: It may be a read error: a sequence one base away is much more abundant. The chain has TRBV7-3 and TRBJ2-3; TRBD2 matches at 10 bases. CDR1 and CDR2 from the germline V gene are SGHTA and FQGTGA. V gave up 4 bases and J gave up 4 bases; unmatched junction bases: 2. The CDR3 is 14 residues long. CDR3 sequence (DNA): TGTGCCAGCAGCTCTAGCGGGAGCTCAGATACGCAGTATTTT. Translating gives CASSSSGSSDTQYF. The variable domain in full, completed from reference TRBV7-3 and TRBJ2-3, reads GAGVSQTPSNKVTEKGKYVELRCDPISGHTALYWYRQSLGQGPEFLIYFQGTGAADDSGLPNDRFFAVRPEGSVSTLKIQRTERGDSAVYLCASSSSGSSDTQYFGPGTRLTVL.

This clonotype showed up just a few times. The CDR3 nucleotides are TGTGCCAGCGCTTACTACACCTTC. It codes for CASAYYTF. V and J are TRBV5-8 and TRBJ1-2; D unclear. The germline gives CDR1 SGHTS, CDR2 YDEGEE. Trimming shortened V by 7 bases and J by 10 bases, and 5 bases separated the two germline ends. The CDR3 is 8 amino acids.

A few counts support this clonotype. The gene calls are TRBV7-9 and TRBJ1-5; D gene unclear. There are 13 residues in the CDR3. V gave up 7 bases and J gave up 5 bases, with 12 bases separating them. Germline V gene sequence: CDR1 SEHNR, CDR2 FQNEAQ (reference sequence). This CDR3 is CASTPDGYQPQHF. Written as DNA, the CDR3 is TGTGCCAGCACCCCGGATGGATATCAGCCCCAGCATTTT.

This clonotype was counted at least ten times. The chain links TRBV7-2 to TRBJ2-7; D ambiguous. Deletions cut 8 bases from V and 3 bases from J, with 8 bases between. The CDR3 runs 11 residues. Looked up from germline, CDR1 is SGHTA and CDR2 is FQGNSA. This chain's CDR3 is CASDLGYEQYF. The CDR3 DNA follows: TGTGCCAGCGATCTTGGCTACGAGCAGTACTTC.

The chain combines TRBV28 with TRBJ2-1; 9 nucleotides match TRBD1. The CDR3 sequence is 14 residues long. CDR1 and CDR2 (germline): MDHEN, SYDVKM. J gave up 9 bases and V 0 bases, and 3 bases lay outside the gene matches. The CDR3 sequence: CASSLWGQGGEQFF. Written as DNA, the CDR3 is TGTGCCAGCAGTTTATGGGGACAGGGCGGTGAGCAGTTCTTC. Drawing the rest from reference TRBV28 and TRBJ2-1, the complete variable domain is DVKVTQSSRYLVKRTGEKVFLECVQDMDHENMFWYRQDPGLGLRLIYFSYDVKMKEKGDIPEGYSVSREKKERFSLILESASTNQTSMYLCASSLWGQGGEQFFGPGTRLTVL.

The sample holds a few counts of this clonotype. The genes are TRBV6-2 or TRBV6-3 and TRBJ1-5; no reliable D call. The germline V gene encodes CDR1 MNHEY and CDR2 SVGEGT. This CDR3 is built from 14 residues. Trimming shortened V by 6 bases and J by 4 bases, and 13 bases separated the two germline ends. For the CDR3, the DNA is TGTGCCAGCAGCCTCGTAGGGCTGAATCAGCCCCAGCATTTT. Residues: CASSLVGLNQPQHF.

This chain uses TRBV27 with TRBJ2-2; no firm D call. Looked up from germline, CDR1 is MNHEY and CDR2 is SMNVEV (reference sequence). The ends were cut back, 3 bases at V and 0 bases at J, with 11 bases in the middle. The CDR3 totals 16 residues. DNA of the CDR3: TGTGCCAGCAGTTTTCTCCGAACTGCGAACACCGGGGAGCTGTTTTTT. Residues: CASSFLRTANTGELFF.

This clonotype was picked up a small number of times. The J gene is TRBJ1-1, the V gene TRBV6-5, with 8 nucleotides matching TRBD1. V gave up 0 bases and J gave up 4 bases; unmatched junction bases: 10. This CDR3 is built from 17 residues. Per the germline V gene, CDR1 is MNHEY and CDR2 is SVGAGI. The CDR3 bases are TGTGCCAGCAGTTACTCGATTTTAGACAGGGGCAGCACTGAAGCTTTCTTT. Translated, it gives CASSYSILDRGSTEAFF.

This clonotype was seen more than once but under ten times. The rearrangement links TRBV7-2 to TRBJ2-7; no reliable D call. The CDR3 contains 16 residues. V was trimmed by 7 bases and J by 9 bases, leaving 28 bases between them. Germline V gene lookup returns CDR1 SGHTA and CDR2 FQGNSA. The CDR3: CASTLSSIARSTGQYF. The CDR3, as DNA: TGTGCCAGCACCCTTAGTAGTATTGCGAGGTCTACGGGGCAGTACTTC.

Only a few counts were recorded for this clonotype. The chain has TRBV6-2 or TRBV6-3 and TRBJ2-7; 7 bases are shared with TRBD1. Germline values: CDR1 MNHEY, CDR2 SVGEGT. With V trimmed by 6 bases and J by 0 bases, 5 bases remained unmatched. The length of the CDR3 is 14 residues. The CDR3 nucleotides are TGTGCCAGCAGGCTGACAGGGAACTCCTACGAGCAGTACTTC. Translating gives CASRLTGNSYEQYF.